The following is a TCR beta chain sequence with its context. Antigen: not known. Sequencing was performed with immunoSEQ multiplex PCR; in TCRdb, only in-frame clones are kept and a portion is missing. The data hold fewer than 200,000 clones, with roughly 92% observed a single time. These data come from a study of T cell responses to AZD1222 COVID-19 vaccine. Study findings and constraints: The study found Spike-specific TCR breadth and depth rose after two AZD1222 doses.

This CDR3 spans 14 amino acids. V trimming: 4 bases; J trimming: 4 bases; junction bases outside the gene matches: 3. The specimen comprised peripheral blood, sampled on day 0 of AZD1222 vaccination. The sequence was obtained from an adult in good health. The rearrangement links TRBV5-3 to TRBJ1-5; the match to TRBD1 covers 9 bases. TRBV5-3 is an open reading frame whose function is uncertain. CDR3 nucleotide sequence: TGTGCCAGAAGCATGGGACAGGGTAATCAGCCCCAGCATTTT. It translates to CARSMGQGNQPQHF.